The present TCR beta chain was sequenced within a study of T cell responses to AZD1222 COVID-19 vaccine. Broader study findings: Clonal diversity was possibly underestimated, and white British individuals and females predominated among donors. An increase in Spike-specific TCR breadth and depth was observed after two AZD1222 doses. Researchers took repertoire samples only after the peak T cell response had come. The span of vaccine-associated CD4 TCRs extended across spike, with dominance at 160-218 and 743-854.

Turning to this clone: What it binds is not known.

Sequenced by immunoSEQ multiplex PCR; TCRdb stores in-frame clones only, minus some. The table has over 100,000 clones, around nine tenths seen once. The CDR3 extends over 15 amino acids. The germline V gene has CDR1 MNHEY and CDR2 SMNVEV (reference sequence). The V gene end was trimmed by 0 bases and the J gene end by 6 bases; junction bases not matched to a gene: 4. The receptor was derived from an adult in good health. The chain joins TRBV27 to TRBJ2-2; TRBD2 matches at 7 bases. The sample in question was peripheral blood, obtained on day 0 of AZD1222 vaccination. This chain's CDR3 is CASSLSRGRAGELFF. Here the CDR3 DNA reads TGTGCCAGCAGTTTATCACGCGGGAGAGCCGGGGAGCTGTTTTTT.